The source of this T cell receptor beta chain is a study of T cells in Graves' hyperthyroidism and ophthalmopathy. This clonotype was seen at least ten times. Looked up from germline, CDR1 is MNHEY and CDR2 is SVGAGI. V shed 0 bases and J shed 6 bases, with 9 bases lying between them. This CDR3 is 14 amino acids long. Amplified regions were TCR beta CDR3 sequences from RNA transcripts. The TCR CDR3 first-round RT-PCR relied on the HTBI primer set. TCRdb fed the multiplex PCR reads into MiXCR, producing one record per CDR3 protein. The sample has 500,000 to 650,000 distinct CDR3 sequences; roughly a sixth are singletons.

Sequencing input: blood. The V call is TRBV6-5, the J call TRBJ2-1; maybe TRBD2 (5 bases). The sequence derives from a young woman with Graves' ophthalmopathy. DNA for the CDR3: TGTGCCAGCAGTTACTCGTCAGGAGGCAATGAGCAGTTCTTC. This translates into CASSYSSGGNEQFF.